Listed below are T cell receptor beta chains from one sample, sequenced in a study of blood T cell repertoires in COVID-19. The method was immunoSEQ multiplex PCR; TCRdb's version includes in-frame clones alone and lacks a portion of them. The table includes more than 250,000 clones, 86% detected once. Material for sequencing was peripheral blood. These receptors were collected from a man in his late teens or twenties with active or convalescent COVID-19. Each CDR3 is given without its conserved first and last residue. Size is stated for part of the rows, as once, few or many counts, or as a class when the clone is expanded.

ASGFEREYTGELF,TRBV12-5,NA,TRBJ2-2
ACSTNYGYT,TRBV30,NA,TRBJ1-2
ASSRPSTTYEQY,TRBV7-2,NA,TRBJ2-7
ANSYSNRRSYEQY,TRBV6-5,NA,TRBJ2-7
ASSSQQGRGNNEQF,TRBV7-2,NA,TRBJ2-1
ASSFAGSPDTQY,TRBV7-3,NA,TRBJ2-3
ASSELRGYNEQF,TRBV25-1,NA,TRBJ2-1
AWMRPTEAF,TRBV30,once,TRBJ1-1
ASSSNREGAF,TRBV6-6,NA,TRBJ1-1
ATLGGTGDNEQF,TRBV24-1,few,TRBJ2-1
ASSSSTSGNNEQF,TRBV7-3,NA,TRBJ2-1
ASSLGTPYTGELF,TRBV19,once,TRBJ2-2
ASSQDQPTSGRALNTGELF,TRBV3-1/TRBV3-2,NA,TRBJ2-2
ASTFGLGDGVNQPQH,TRBV19,NA,TRBJ1-5
ASRLMGTSGSRINEQF,TRBV3-1/TRBV3-2,NA,TRBJ2-1
ASRELTGELF,TRBV28,NA,TRBJ2-2
ASSTGFGLSYEQY,TRBV19,NA,TRBJ2-7
ASSLATGPGAF,TRBV7-9,NA,TRBJ1-1
ASSGHRVSEQY,TRBV25-1,NA,TRBJ2-7
ATSDFRTGVGNEQF,TRBV24-1,NA,TRBJ2-1
ASSLAGVDTEAF,TRBV11-3,NA,TRBJ1-1
ATSRDRGGYGYT,TRBV15,NA,TRBJ1-2
ASRTPLSSYNSPLH,TRBV28,NA,TRBJ1-6
ASSAGQGPYEQY,TRBV5-5,once,TRBJ2-7
ASRIGGAEAYNEQF,TRBV5-4,few,TRBJ2-1
ASRGPGQGSGNTIY,TRBV28,NA,TRBJ1-3
ASSFGRDGYT,TRBV5-4,few,TRBJ1-2
ASSAKQGRRITEAF,TRBV9,NA,TRBJ1-1
ASSLRTGVEDTQY,TRBV6-5,NA,TRBJ2-3
ASSPPGQGAQETQY,TRBV28,once,TRBJ2-5
SASGPAGLSYEQY,TRBV20-1,NA,TRBJ2-7
ASSSDYEQY,TRBV11-3,NA,TRBJ2-7
ASTQDRETQY,TRBV11-3,NA,TRBJ2-5
ASSPEPGTGVGPQH,TRBV18,NA,TRBJ1-5
ASSQGQQETQY,TRBV3-1/TRBV3-2,NA,TRBJ2-5
SVAPGSYEQY,TRBV29-1,NA,TRBJ2-7
ASSRGPRDQPQH,TRBV2,NA,TRBJ1-5
ASSSLGAGELF,TRBV7-3,NA,TRBJ2-2
ASSQVSPFSRSLEKLF,TRBV4-2,NA,TRBJ1-4
AVRREDQPQH,TRBV28,NA,TRBJ1-5
ASTPVGTTHEQY,TRBV27,NA,TRBJ2-7
AISDGQGWGEQY,TRBV10-3,NA,TRBJ2-7
AISASTGQGIDEQF,TRBV10-3,NA,TRBJ2-1
ASSLVGNPTANYGYT,TRBV5-5,NA,TRBJ1-2
ASSLTGRAEAF,TRBV5-5,few,TRBJ1-1
ASLGQGKYGYT,TRBV12-3/TRBV12-4,NA,TRBJ1-2
ASSTRLAGDYEQY,TRBV7-2,NA,TRBJ2-7
ASSSPKIAGYPYEQY,TRBV27,NA,TRBJ2-7
ASSPYYEQY,TRBV27,NA,TRBJ2-7
ATRDTNSGANVLT,TRBV10-3,NA,TRBJ2-6